This T cell receptor (beta chain) was sequenced during a study of cytomegalovirus exposure and HLA in healthy donors. General study points: Across all donors, roughly uniform sequencing depth was an assumption of the presence/absence analyses. Links to common viral pathogens appeared, in a later analysis, for several of the most significant clusters. As a later analysis revealed, most CMV-associated TCR beta chains appeared HLA-restricted.

Unmatched junction bases numbered 4, after V lost 4 bases and J lost 7 bases. CDR3 length equals 14 residues. The germline V gene has CDR1 SGHRS and CDR2 YFSETQ. A multiplex PCR was run with 60 Vbeta primers and 13 Jbeta primers. Method: immunoSEQ multiplex PCR; TCRdb's copy keeps in-frame clones and lacks some. Of 110,000 or so clones in the sample, around four fifths were seen once. About this clone: Its antigen is as yet unknown.

The specimen sequenced was PBMCs. This receptor was identified in a middle-aged woman in good health and CMV-seropositive. The chain has TRBV5-1 and TRBJ2-1; 11 bases align to TRBD2. CDR3 nucleotide sequence: TGCGCCAGCAGCCTCGGGACTAGCGGTAATGAGCAGTTCTTC. This sequence encodes CASSLGTSGNEQFF.